This T cell receptor (beta chain) emerged from a study of T cells after yellow fever vaccination. TCRdb ran MiXCR on the 5' RACE reads and lists one entry per CDR3 protein. The sample gives about 400,000 distinct CDR3 sequences, 11% of which show up once; roughly 18% is in the top ten. Study-level findings and limits: The study re-detected most primary-vaccination clones after the booster (around 96% CD4, roughly 91% CD8). The presence of abundant clonotypes contaminating from the bulk population was possible in FACS-sorted repertoires.

A note on this clonotype: Antigen: not known.

Per the germline V gene, CDR1 is SEHNR and CDR2 is FQNEAQ (reference sequence). The length of the CDR3 is 14 residues. Trimming left V 1 base short and J 3 bases short, with 9 bases between. This clonotype was obtained from a young man who received the YFV17D yellow fever vaccine. This chain joins TRBV7-9 and TRBJ1-2; D unclear. Sequences were derived from PBMCs, sampled on the day of the first yellow fever vaccination. This CDR3 is CASSLGLTDYGYTF. The CDR3 DNA reads TGTGCCAGCAGCTTAGGACTTACAGACTATGGCTACACCTTC.